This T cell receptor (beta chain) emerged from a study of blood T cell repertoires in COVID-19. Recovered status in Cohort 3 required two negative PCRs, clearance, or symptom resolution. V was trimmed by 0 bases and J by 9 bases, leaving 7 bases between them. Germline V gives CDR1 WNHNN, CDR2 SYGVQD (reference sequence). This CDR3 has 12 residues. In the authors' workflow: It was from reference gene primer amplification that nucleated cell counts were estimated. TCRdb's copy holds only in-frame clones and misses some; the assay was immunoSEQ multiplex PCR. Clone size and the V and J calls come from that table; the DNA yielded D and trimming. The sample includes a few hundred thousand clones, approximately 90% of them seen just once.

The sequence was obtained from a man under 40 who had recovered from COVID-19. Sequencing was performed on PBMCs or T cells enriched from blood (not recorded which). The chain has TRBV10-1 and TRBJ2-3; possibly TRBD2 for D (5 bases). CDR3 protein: CASSESSGTQYF. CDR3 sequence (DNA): TGCGCCAGCAGTGAGTCGAGCGGCACGCAGTATTTT.